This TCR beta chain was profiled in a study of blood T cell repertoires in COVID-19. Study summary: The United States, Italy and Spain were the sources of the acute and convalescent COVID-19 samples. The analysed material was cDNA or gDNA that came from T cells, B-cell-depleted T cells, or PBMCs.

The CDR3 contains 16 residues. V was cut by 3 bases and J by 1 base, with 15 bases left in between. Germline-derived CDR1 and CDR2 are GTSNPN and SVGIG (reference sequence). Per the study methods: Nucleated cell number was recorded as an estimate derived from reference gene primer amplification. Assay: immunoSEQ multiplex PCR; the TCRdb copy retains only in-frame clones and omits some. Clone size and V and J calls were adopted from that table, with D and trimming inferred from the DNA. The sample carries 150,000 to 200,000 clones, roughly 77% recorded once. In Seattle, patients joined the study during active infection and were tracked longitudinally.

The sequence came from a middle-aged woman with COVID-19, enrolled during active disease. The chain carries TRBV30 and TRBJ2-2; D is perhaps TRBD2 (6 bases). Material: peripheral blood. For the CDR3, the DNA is TGTGCCTGGAGAAACTTTGGGCGGGAGAACACCGGGGAGCTGTTTTTT. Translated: CAWRNFGRENTGELFF.